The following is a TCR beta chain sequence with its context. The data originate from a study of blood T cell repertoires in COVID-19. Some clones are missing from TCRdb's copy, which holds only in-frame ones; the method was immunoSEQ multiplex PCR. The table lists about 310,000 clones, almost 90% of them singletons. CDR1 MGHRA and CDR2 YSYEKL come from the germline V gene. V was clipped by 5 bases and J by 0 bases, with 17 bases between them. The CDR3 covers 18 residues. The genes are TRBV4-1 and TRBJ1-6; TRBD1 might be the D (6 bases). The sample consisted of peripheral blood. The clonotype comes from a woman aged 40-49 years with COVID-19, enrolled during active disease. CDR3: CASSARDTPSSYNSPLHF. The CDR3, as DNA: TGCGCCAGCAGCGCCCGGGACACTCCGAGCTCCTATAATTCACCCCTCCACTTT.